This T cell receptor beta chain derives from a study of CXCR3-negative and CXCR3-positive naive CD8 T cells. Overall study findings and caveats: Comparison of naive cells showed more hydrophobic TRB CDR3s in CXCR3-positive than in CXCR3-negative naive cells.

Germline CDR1 is SGHRS and CDR2 is YFSETQ. CDR3 length: 12 amino acids. A note on this clonotype: The antigen remains unidentified.

Through 5' RACE with UMI labels, the TRB cDNA libraries were prepared. TCRdb reprocessed the 5' RACE reads and keeps a single row for each CDR3 protein, giving no DNA. The sample holds approximately 90,000 distinct CDR3 sequences. The chain links TRBV5-1 to TRBJ2-4; TCRdb picks TRBD2, but there is no DNA to check that call. The sequence derives from a human donor in good health. Some clones in this sample may be carry-over from other donors' samples. Sequencing was performed on naive CXCR3+ CD8+ T cells from blood. The subset denotes: CD45RO-CCR7+CD27+CD95- naive CD8+ T cells expressing CXCR3 (TNR3+). The CDR3 reads CASSRGGDKCHF.